These 24 T cell receptor beta chains share one sample of origin, sequenced in a study of monozygotic twins with inflammatory bowel disease. TCRdb reanalyzed the 5' RACE reads, giving one entry per CDR3 protein sequence and no DNA. Reported are some 83,000 distinct CDR3 sequences; the ten largest clones contain around 7.2%. The sequencing sample was made of blood. The source is a human donor with ulcerative colitis or Crohn's disease, or a healthy co-twin of an affected twin (not recorded which).

CDR3 loop: CASSQDGSGRGGRAEAFF. The chain couples TRBV4-1 to TRBJ1-1; TCRdb designates TRBD1, a call that cannot be tested without DNA. Germline CDR1 is MGHRA and CDR2 is YSYEKL. The CDR3 runs to 18 residues.

The chain joins TRBV11-2 to TRBJ2-2; the D gene TCRdb calls, TRBD1, cannot be checked with no DNA. The germline CDR1 and CDR2 sequences are SGHAT and FQNNGV. This CDR3 spans 16 amino acids. CDR3 loop: CASSLNRGPYTGELFF.

The chain uses TRBV12-3 or TRBV12-4 and TRBJ2-7; the D gene TCRdb calls, TRBD1, cannot be checked with no DNA. CDR3 length: 15 amino acids. The chain's CDR3 is CASSFRQGGIYEQYF.

The V and J genes are TRBV20-1 and TRBJ2-3; TCRdb's D call, TRBD1, is unchecked because there is no DNA. The CDR3 loop spans 14 amino acids. From germline, CDR1 is DFQATT and CDR2 SNEGSKA (reference sequence). The CDR3 loop is CSAPWRSSTDTQYF.

The CDR3 sequence is CASSLGVAGDTQYF. This chain links TRBV5-1 with TRBJ2-3; the D gene TCRdb calls, TRBD2, cannot be checked with no DNA. The CDR3 runs to 14 residues. Germline CDR1 and CDR2: SGHRS and YFSETQ. Supplemented by reference TRBV5-1 and TRBJ2-3, the full variable domain reads KAGVTQTPRYLIKTRGQQVTLSCSPISGHRSVSWYQQTPGQGLQFLFEYFSETQRNKGNFPGRFSGRQFSNSRSEMNVSTLELGDSALYLCASSLGVAGDTQYFGPGTRLTVL.

The chain has TRBV7-2 and TRBJ1-6. Germline V gene lookup returns CDR1 SGHTA and CDR2 FQGNSA. CDR3 length: 14 amino acids. This chain's CDR3 is CASSPGLTNSPLHF.

J is TRBJ2-3 and V is TRBV20-1; the TCRdb call, TRBD1, lacks DNA for checking. Germline CDR1 is DFQATT and CDR2 is SNEGSKA (reference sequence). The CDR3 sequence is 13 residues long. CDR3 loop: CSARGRVGDTQYF.

The V and J genes are TRBV5-4 and TRBJ2-3; the TRBD1 assignment by TCRdb is unverifiable without DNA. The CDR3 is 14 residues long. In germline, CDR1 is SGHNT, CDR2 YYREEE (reference sequence). The CDR3 sequence is CASSPGRGGDTQYF.

This chain links TRBV19 with TRBJ2-3. The length of the CDR3 is 13 residues. Germline CDR1 is LNHDA and CDR2 is SQIVND (reference sequence). CDR3 protein: CASSRPASDTQYF. The full variable domain, completed using reference TRBV19 and TRBJ2-3, is DGGITQSPKYLFRKEGQNVTLSCEQNLNHDAMYWYRQDPGQGLRLIYYSQIVNDFQKGDIAEGYSVSREKKESFPLTVTSAQKNPTAFYLCASSRPASDTQYFGPGTRLTVL.

The rearrangement joins TRBV2 to TRBJ2-3; TCRdb designates TRBD2, a call that cannot be tested without DNA. CDR1 and CDR2 (germline): SNHLY, FYNNEI. CDR3 length: 15 amino acids. CDR3 in amino acids: CASTRTSGNTDTQYF.

This chain connects TRBV4-2 to TRBJ1-6; TCRdb reports TRBD1, a call that lacks DNA to check it against. Germline V gene sequence: CDR1 LGHNA, CDR2 YNFKEQ. There are 16 residues in the CDR3. The CDR3: CASSQETGQNNSPLHF.

The V call is TRBV6-1, the J call TRBJ2-2; checking the TCRdb D call of TRBD1 is not possible without DNA. The CDR3 is 15 amino acids. In germline, CDR1 is MNHNS, CDR2 SASEGT. CDR3: CASGQRAQGAGELFF.

This chain joins TRBV11-2 and TRBJ2-2. The germline V gene encodes CDR1 SGHAT and CDR2 FQNNGV. There are 13 residues in the CDR3. The CDR3 region is CASSLEPNGELFF.

The V call is TRBV20-1, the J call TRBJ1-5; TCRdb proposes TRBD1, but this gene call is untestable without DNA. The germline gives CDR1 DFQATT, CDR2 SNEGSKA (reference sequence). This CDR3 has 14 amino acids. The CDR3 protein is CSALTGGGHQPQHF.

The chain recombines TRBV5-6 with TRBJ1-1; TCRdb's D gene call, TRBD1, goes unchecked for lack of DNA. The CDR3 has 15 amino acids. Germline CDR1 and CDR2: SGHDT and YYEEEE. The CDR3 loop is CASSPPGPSVAEAFF.

V usage is TRBV12-3 or TRBV12-4 and J usage is TRBJ2-3; as DNA is missing, the TRBD2 call by TCRdb cannot be tested. CDR3 length: 13 residues. The CDR3 loop is CASSLTSVTTQYF.

This chain joins TRBV4-1 and TRBJ1-1; TCRdb returns TRBD1, unconfirmable since there is no DNA. Looked up from germline, CDR1 is MGHRA and CDR2 is YSYEKL. This CDR3 contains 14 residues. The chain's CDR3 is CASSQGDMNTEAFF.

This chain connects TRBV12-3 or TRBV12-4 to TRBJ2-1; as DNA is missing, the TRBD1 call by TCRdb cannot be tested. The CDR3 sequence is 15 residues long. CDR3 in amino acids: CASSLRGDSYNEQFF.

V usage is TRBV12-3 or TRBV12-4 and J usage is TRBJ1-6. The CDR3 covers 14 residues. The CDR3 spells CASSDSSYNSPLHF.

The J gene is TRBJ1-6, the V gene TRBV3-1; the TCRdb D gene call, TRBD1, has no DNA to confirm it. CDR3 length: 16 residues. CDR1 is LGHDT, CDR2 YNNKEL, per germline (reference sequence). The CDR3 spells CASSPRPRDRVSPLHF.

This sequence joins TRBV7-9 and TRBJ1-1; without DNA, the TCRdb call of TRBD1 cannot be checked. Per the germline V gene, CDR1 is SEHNR and CDR2 is FQNEAQ (reference sequence). The CDR3 runs to 15 residues. Here the CDR3 reads CAVRDRDGLNTEAFF.

The chain has TRBV20-1 and TRBJ1-5; TCRdb returns TRBD1, unconfirmable since there is no DNA. Per the germline V gene, CDR1 is DFQATT and CDR2 is SNEGSKA (reference sequence). The CDR3 has 14 amino acids. The CDR3 spells CSAGRQGTYQPQHF.

The CDR3 reads CASSSSGFREETQYF. The chain joins TRBV9 to TRBJ2-5; TCRdb outputs TRBD2, but without DNA this stays unchecked. The germline CDR1 and CDR2 sequences are SGDLS and YYNGEE. The CDR3 loop spans 15 amino acids.

The V and J genes are TRBV5-4 and TRBJ2-1; TCRdb calls TRBD2, which cannot be checked without DNA. This CDR3 has 16 amino acids. The germline V gene has CDR1 SGHNT and CDR2 YYREEE (reference sequence). The CDR3: CASSGLAGALYNEQFF.